The subject of this entry is one T cell receptor beta chain. The entry originates in a study of blood T cells in healthy people across ages. PCR was performed a second time for roughly 7 to 11 cycles using a sample-barcoded 5' primer and a J-beta primer mix. TCRdb reprocessed the 5' RACE reads with MiXCR, giving one entry per CDR3 protein. The table lists around 1,900,000 distinct CDR3 sequences, about two fifths of them singletons. This TCR derives from a human donor in good health. The source material was blood.

The CDR3 region has the DNA TGCAGCGTTACGACAGGCTCCGGGCCCCAGCATTTT. Encoded protein: CSVTTGSGPQHF. The chain combines TRBV29-1 with TRBJ1-5, with D possibly matching TRBD1 (6 bases). CDR1 is SQVTM and CDR2 is ANQGSEA in the germline V gene. The ends were cut back, 5 bases at V and 9 bases at J, with 14 bases in the middle. The CDR3 sequence is 12 residues long. The entire variable domain, with the rest obtained from reference TRBV29-1 and TRBJ1-5, is as follows: SAVISQKPSRDICQRGTSLTIQCQVDSQVTMMFWYRQQPGQSLTLIATANQGSEATYESGFVIDKFPISRPNLTFSTLTVSNMSPEDSSIYLCSVTTGSGPQHFGDGTRLSIL.